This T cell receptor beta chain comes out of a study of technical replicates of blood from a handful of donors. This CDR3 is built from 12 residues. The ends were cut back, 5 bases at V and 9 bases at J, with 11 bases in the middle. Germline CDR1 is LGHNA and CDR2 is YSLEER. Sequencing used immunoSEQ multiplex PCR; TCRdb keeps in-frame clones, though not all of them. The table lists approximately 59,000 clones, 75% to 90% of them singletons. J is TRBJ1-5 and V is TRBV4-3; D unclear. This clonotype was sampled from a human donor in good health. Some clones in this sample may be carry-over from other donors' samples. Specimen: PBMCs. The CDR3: CASSITEGPQHF. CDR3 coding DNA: TGCGCCAGCAGCATAACCGAGGGGCCCCAGCATTTT.